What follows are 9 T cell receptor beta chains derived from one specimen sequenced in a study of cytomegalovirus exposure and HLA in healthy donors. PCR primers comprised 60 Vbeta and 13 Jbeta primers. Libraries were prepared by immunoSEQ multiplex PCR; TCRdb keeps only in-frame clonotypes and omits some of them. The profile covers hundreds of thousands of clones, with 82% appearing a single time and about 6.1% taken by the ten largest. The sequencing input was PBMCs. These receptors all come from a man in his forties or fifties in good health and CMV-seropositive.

CDR3 loop: CASSLVLTGNHEAFF. The CDR3 coding sequence is TGTGCCAGCAGCTTAGTCTTGACAGGGAACCATGAAGCTTTCTTT. The chain is built from TRBV11-2 and TRBJ1-1; TRBD1 matches at 7 bases. Trimming took 1 base from V and 7 from J; bases not matched to a gene: 9. This CDR3 has 15 residues. Germline-derived CDR1 and CDR2 are SGHAT and FQNNGV.

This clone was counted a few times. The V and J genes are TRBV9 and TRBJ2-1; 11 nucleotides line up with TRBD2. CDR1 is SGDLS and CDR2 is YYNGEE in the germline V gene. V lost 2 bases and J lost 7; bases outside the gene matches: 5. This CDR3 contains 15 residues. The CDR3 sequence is CASSVPGLAVNEQFF. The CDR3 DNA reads TGTGCCAGCAGCGTTCCGGGACTAGCGGTTAATGAGCAGTTCTTC.

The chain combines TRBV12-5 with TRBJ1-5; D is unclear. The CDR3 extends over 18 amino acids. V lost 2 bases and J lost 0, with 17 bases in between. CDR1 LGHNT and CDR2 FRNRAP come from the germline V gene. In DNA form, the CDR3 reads TGTGCTAGTGGTTTGATGGGAGAGGGTTCCTATAGCAATCAGCCCCAGCATTTT. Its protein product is CASGLMGEGSYSNQPQHF.

CDR3 nucleotides: TGTGCCAGCAGCCAAGCTCCGGGACTAGATGTGAATGAGCAGTTCTTC. Its translation: CASSQAPGLDVNEQFF. The gene calls are TRBV4-2 and TRBJ2-1; 8 bases are a match to TRBD2. V was pared by 1 base and J by 7 bases, with 9 bases of the junction left unmatched. The length of the CDR3 is 16 residues. The germline CDR1 and CDR2 sequences are LGHNA and YNFKEQ.

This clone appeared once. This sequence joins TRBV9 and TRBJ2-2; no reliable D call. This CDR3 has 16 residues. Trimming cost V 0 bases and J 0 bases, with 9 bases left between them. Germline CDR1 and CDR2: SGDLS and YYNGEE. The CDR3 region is CASSVVDYPNTGELFF. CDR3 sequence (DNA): TGTGCCAGCAGCGTAGTAGATTACCCGAACACCGGGGAGCTGTTTTTT.

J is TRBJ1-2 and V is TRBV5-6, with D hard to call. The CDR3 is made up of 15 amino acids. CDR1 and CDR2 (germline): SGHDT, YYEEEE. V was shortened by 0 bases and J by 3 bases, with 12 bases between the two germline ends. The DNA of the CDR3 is TGTGCCAGCAGCTTGGCCAGGCTTGAATACTATGGCTACACCTTC. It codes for CASSLARLEYYGYTF. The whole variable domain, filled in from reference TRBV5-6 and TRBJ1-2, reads DAGVTQSPTHLIKTRGQQVTLRCSPKSGHDTVSWYQQALGQGPQFIFQYYEEEERQRGNFPDRFSGHQFPNYSSELNVNALLLGDSALYLCASSLARLEYYGYTFGSGTRLTVV.

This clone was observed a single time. CDR3 DNA: TGTGCCAGCAGCGTAGTTGGCGTGGGAGGGAATGAGCAGTTCTTC. Its translation: CASSVVGVGGNEQFF. This rearrangement joins TRBV9 to TRBJ2-1; 7 nucleotides line up with TRBD2. CDR3 length: 15 residues. Germline loops: CDR1 SGDLS, CDR2 YYNGEE. Unmatched junction bases numbered 7, after V lost 0 bases and J lost 7 bases.

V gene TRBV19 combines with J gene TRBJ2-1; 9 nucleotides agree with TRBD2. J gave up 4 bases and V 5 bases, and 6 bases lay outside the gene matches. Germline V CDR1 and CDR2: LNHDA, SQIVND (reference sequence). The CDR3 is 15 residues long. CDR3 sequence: CASSSGLAPYNEQFF. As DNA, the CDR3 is TGTGCCAGTAGTTCAGGACTAGCGCCGTACAATGAGCAGTTCTTC.

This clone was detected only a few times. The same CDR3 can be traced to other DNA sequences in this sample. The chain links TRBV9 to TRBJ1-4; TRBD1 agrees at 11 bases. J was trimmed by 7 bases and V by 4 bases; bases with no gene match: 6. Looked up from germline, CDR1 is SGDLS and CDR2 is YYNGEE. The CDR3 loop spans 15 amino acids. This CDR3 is CASSPAGTGGEKLFF. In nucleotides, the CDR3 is TGTGCCAGCAGCCCTGCCGGGACAGGGGGTGAAAAACTGTTTTTT.